Following are 21 T cell receptor beta chains from one sample sequenced in a study of blood T cell repertoires in COVID-19. Method: immunoSEQ multiplex PCR; TCRdb's copy keeps in-frame clones and lacks some. This sample has fewer than 350,000 clones; roughly 90% occur once, and the top ten carry about 2.3%. The sequencing sample was made of PBMCs or T cells enriched from blood (not recorded which). These receptors all stem from a woman aged 40 to 50 with acute COVID-19.

The chain employs TRBV29-1 and TRBJ2-3; D call uncertain. Looked up from germline, CDR1 is SQVTM and CDR2 is ANQGSEA. This CDR3 is built from 13 residues. The ends were cut back, 4 bases at V and 0 bases at J, with 8 bases in the middle. This CDR3 is CSVGAASTDTQYF. In DNA form, the CDR3 reads TGCAGCGTTGGGGCTGCTAGCACAGATACGCAGTATTTT.

The chain combines TRBV18 with TRBJ1-2; D unclear. The V end lost 3 bases, the J end lost 2 bases, and 10 bases lay between the germline ends. The V gene's germline CDR1 is KGHSH and CDR2 LQKENI. The CDR3 covers 14 residues. The CDR3 reads CASSPSSGNYGYTF. CDR3 DNA sequence: TGTGCCAGCTCACCCTCATCGGGGAACTATGGCTACACCTTC. The full variable domain, completed using reference TRBV18 and TRBJ1-2, is NAGVMQNPRHLVRRRGQEARLRCSPMKGHSHVYWYRQLPEEGLKFMVYLQKENIIDESGMPKERFSAEFPKEGPSILRIQQVVRGDSAAYFCASSPSSGNYGYTFGSGTRLTVV.

The J gene is TRBJ2-3, the V gene TRBV10-3; a possible D gene is TRBD2 (6 bases). Trimming pared 4 bases from V and 0 bases from J, leaving 14 bases between. There are 16 residues in the CDR3. Germline CDR1 ENHRY, CDR2 SYGVKD. The CDR3 spells CAISGGSGPSTDTQYF. CDR3 in DNA: TGTGCCATCAGTGGGGGCAGCGGGCCGAGCACAGATACGCAGTATTTT.

The chain has TRBV7-9 and TRBJ2-2; 8 nucleotides match TRBD1. The junction had 3 bases not matched to a gene; V was cut back by 5 bases and J by 4 bases. This CDR3 comprises 14 residues. Germline V CDR1 and CDR2: SEHNR, FQNEAQ (reference sequence). The CDR3 sequence: CASSPGGSTGELFF. CDR3 sequence (DNA): TGTGCCAGCAGCCCAGGGGGCAGCACCGGGGAGCTGTTTTTT.

The chain carries TRBV7-9 and TRBJ1-5; TRBD1 matches 8 bases. The junction had 11 bases not matched to a gene; V was cut back by 6 bases and J by 7 bases. The length of the CDR3 is 15 residues. Germline V gene data show CDR1 as SEHNR and CDR2 as FQNEAQ (reference sequence). The CDR3 spells CASRTGAHEWQPQHF. CDR3 DNA sequence: TGTGCCAGCAGGACAGGGGCGCACGAGTGGCAGCCCCAGCATTTT.

This chain uses TRBV5-6 with TRBJ1-2; TRBD1 matches at 7 bases. Unmatched junction bases numbered 11, after V lost 4 bases and J lost 8 bases. The CDR3 covers 14 residues. Germline V CDR1 and CDR2: SGHDT, YYEEEE. The CDR3 DNA reads as TGTGCCAGCAGCGAGCAACAGGGGATTTTGGGCTACACCTTC. This translates into CASSEQQGILGYTF.

CDR3 amino acids: CASSLAGATSYEQYF. CDR3 coding DNA: TGTGCCAGCAGCCTGGCTGGGGCGACTTCCTACGAGCAGTACTTC. The chain is built from TRBV28 and TRBJ2-7; possible D gene TRBD1, 5 bases. V was clipped by 6 bases and J by 1 base, with 16 bases between them. CDR1 is MDHEN and CDR2 is SYDVKM in the germline V gene. The CDR3 totals 15 residues.

V is TRBV27 and J is TRBJ2-7; 9 bases are shared with TRBD1. V lost 2 bases, J lost 2 bases, and 4 bases stayed unmatched. Germline CDR1 and CDR2: MNHEY and SMNVEV (reference sequence). CDR3 length equals 15 residues. The CDR3 nucleotides read TGTGCCAGCAGTTTAGCAAGACAGGGGGCCTACGAGCAGTACTTC. This translates into CASSLARQGAYEQYF.

The J gene is TRBJ2-2, the V gene TRBV6-5, with D tentatively TRBD1 (5 bases). Looked up from germline, CDR1 is MNHEY and CDR2 is SVGAGI. Trimming cost V 7 bases and J 8 bases, with 20 bases left between them. This CDR3 has 15 residues. The CDR3 DNA is TGTGCCAGCAACACACAGGATACAACCGGTGGGGAGCTGTTTTTT. Residues: CASNTQDTTGGELFF.

The V and J genes are TRBV29-1 and TRBJ2-7, with 7 nucleotides matching TRBD1. The germline CDR1 and CDR2 sequences are SQVTM and ANQGSEA. J gave up 3 bases and V 2 bases, and 1 base lay outside the gene matches. The CDR3 runs 12 residues. DNA for the CDR3: TGCAGCGTTGAAACAGGGGACTACGAGCAGTACTTC. Translating gives CSVETGDYEQYF.

This rearrangement joins TRBV24-1 to TRBJ2-1, with no clear D. V dropped 1 base and J dropped 6 bases, with 9 bases sitting between them. The CDR3 totals 14 residues. The germline gives CDR1 KGHDR, CDR2 SFDVKD. CDR3 sequence: CATSDLTGPNEQFF. The CDR3 bases are TGTGCCACCAGTGATTTAACTGGGCCCAATGAGCAGTTCTTC.

The chain employs TRBV11-2 and TRBJ2-1, with D perhaps TRBD2 (5 bases). CDR1 is SGHAT, CDR2 FQNNGV, per germline. V was clipped by 3 bases and J by 8 bases, with 11 bases between them. The CDR3 spans 13 residues. CDR3 loop: CASSLAQRDEQFF. DNA for the CDR3: TGTGCCAGCAGCTTGGCCCAGAGGGATGAGCAGTTCTTC. Using reference TRBV11-2 and TRBJ2-1 for the parts outside the CDR3, the full variable domain is EAGVAQSPRYKIIEKRQSVAFWCNPISGHATLYWYQQILGQGPKLLIQFQNNGVVDDSQLPKDRFSAERLKGVDSTLKIQPAKLEDSAVYLCASSLAQRDEQFFGPGTRLTVL.

This chain connects TRBV28 to TRBJ2-1, with D possibly TRBD1 on 6 matching bases. CDR3 length: 15 residues. The germline V gene encodes CDR1 MDHEN and CDR2 SYDVKM. The V and J ends lost 8 bases and 1 base respectively, with 15 bases between them. This chain's CDR3 is CASGGRDKSYNEQFF. The DNA of the CDR3 is TGTGCCAGCGGAGGCCGGGACAAATCCTACAATGAGCAGTTCTTC.

The chain couples TRBV5-1 to TRBJ1-6; 9 positions agree with TRBD1. The junction had 8 bases not matched to a gene; V was cut back by 4 bases and J by 9 bases. This CDR3 has 15 amino acids. Germline-derived CDR1 and CDR2 are SGHRS and YFSETQ. As DNA, the CDR3 is TGCGCCAGCAGCAGGGACAGGGCCTTCGTTTCACCCCTCCACTTT. Translation: CASSRDRAFVSPLHF.

The chain recombines TRBV9 with TRBJ2-1; 9 bases agree with TRBD2. V gave up 0 bases and J gave up 4 bases; unmatched junction bases: 5. This CDR3 contains 16 residues. Germline CDR1 and CDR2: SGDLS and YYNGEE. The DNA for the CDR3 is TGTGCCAGCAGCGTAGATGCGGGAGGGTCTTACAATGAGCAGTTCTTC. This encodes CASSVDAGGSYNEQFF.

This chain connects TRBV29-1 to TRBJ2-5, with TRBD2 as a possible D gene (6 bases). The CDR3 is 12 amino acids. V lost 4 bases, J lost 7 bases, and 13 bases lay in between. The V gene's germline CDR1 is SQVTM and CDR2 ANQGSEA. The CDR3 is CSVGGPGGTQYF. CDR3 DNA: TGCAGCGTTGGGGGCCCCGGGGGGACCCAGTACTTC.

The rearrangement links TRBV2 to TRBJ2-7; possibly TRBD1 for D (6 bases). This CDR3 is 15 amino acids long. Germline assignment: CDR1 SNHLY and CDR2 FYNNEI. V was cut by 0 bases and J by 3 bases, with 12 bases left in between. CDR3 amino acids: CASSEALGRGYEQYF. In nucleotides, the CDR3 is TGTGCCAGCAGTGAAGCGCTGGGCAGGGGCTACGAGCAGTACTTC.

V is TRBV19 and J is TRBJ1-5; 7 bases line up with TRBD1. This CDR3 has 16 residues. V shed 4 bases, J shed 1 base, and the junction held 7 bases outside the gene matches. Germline lookup yields CDR1 LNHDA and CDR2 SQIVND (reference sequence). CDR3 bases: TGTGCCAGTAGTACGCGACAGGGATGGAGCAATCAGCCCCAGCATTTT. Translated, it gives CASSTRQGWSNQPQHF.

J is TRBJ1-1 and V is TRBV27, with TRBD1 as a possible D gene (5 bases). The CDR3 runs to 14 residues. The germline gives CDR1 MNHEY, CDR2 SMNVEV (reference sequence). Trimming removed 5 bases at V and 9 bases at J, with 19 bases between. CDR3 protein: CASSPIMRQIQAFF. The CDR3 region has the DNA TGTGCCAGCAGTCCAATCATGAGACAGATACAAGCTTTCTTT.

This clone was seen just once. This rearrangement joins TRBV11-2 to TRBJ1-5; D is unclear. Germline assignment: CDR1 SGHAT and CDR2 FQNNGV. Trimming took off 2 bases at V and 0 bases at J, with 11 bases between the two ends. The CDR3 runs 16 residues. The CDR3 here is CASSLRGGSSNQPQHF. Here the CDR3 DNA reads TGTGCCAGCAGCTTACGGGGAGGGAGTAGCAATCAGCCCCAGCATTTT. The full variable domain, with the rest looked up from reference TRBV11-2 and TRBJ1-5, is EAGVAQSPRYKIIEKRQSVAFWCNPISGHATLYWYQQILGQGPKLLIQFQNNGVVDDSQLPKDRFSAERLKGVDSTLKIQPAKLEDSAVYLCASSLRGGSSNQPQHFGDGTRLSIL.

The sample holds one count of this clone. CDR3 loop: CAWTGGGNYGYTF. The CDR3 DNA reads as TGTGCCTGGACAGGGGGCGGTAACTATGGCTACACCTTC. The chain carries TRBV30 and TRBJ1-2; 8 bases are a match to TRBD1. The CDR3 is made up of 13 amino acids. Germline CDR1 and CDR2: GTSNPN and SVGIG (reference sequence). With V trimmed by 4 bases and J by 1 base, 2 bases remained unmatched.